This T cell receptor (beta chain) was captured by sequencing in a study of STAT3 mutations in large granular lymphocyte leukemia. Note on this clone: Its antigen is undetermined.

The V end was cut by 5 bases, the J end by 6 bases, with 11 bases between. Germline V gene sequence: CDR1 SNHLY, CDR2 FYNNEI. The CDR3 has 14 residues. The study, taken as a whole, reports: Every T-LGLL patient had at least one immunodominant TCRbeta clonotype. Treatment regimens differed across patients between samplings. TCR clonotype switching after therapy occurred in 6 of 18 patients. In some patients, a small highly pathogenic clone possibly went undetected.

Sequencing used immunoSEQ multiplex PCR; TCRdb keeps in-frame clones, though not all of them. This table has under 3,000 clones, over 45% appearing once. The clonotype originates from a man aged 55 to 70 with T-cell large granular lymphocyte leukemia. Some clones in this sample may be carry-over from other donors' samples. The source material was peripheral blood mononuclear cells. The gene calls are TRBV2 and TRBJ1-6; D may be TRBD1 (6 bases). The DNA of the CDR3 is TGTGCCAGCAGTAAACAGGGCTCTAATTCACCCCTCCACTTT. Its translation: CASSKQGSNSPLHF. The full variable domain, with the rest looked up from reference TRBV2 and TRBJ1-6, is EPEVTQTPSHQVTQMGQEVILRCVPISNHLYFYWYRQILGQKVEFLVSFYNNEISEKSEIFDDQFSVERPDGSNFTLKIRSTKLEDSAMYFCASSKQGSNSPLHFGNGTRLTVT.